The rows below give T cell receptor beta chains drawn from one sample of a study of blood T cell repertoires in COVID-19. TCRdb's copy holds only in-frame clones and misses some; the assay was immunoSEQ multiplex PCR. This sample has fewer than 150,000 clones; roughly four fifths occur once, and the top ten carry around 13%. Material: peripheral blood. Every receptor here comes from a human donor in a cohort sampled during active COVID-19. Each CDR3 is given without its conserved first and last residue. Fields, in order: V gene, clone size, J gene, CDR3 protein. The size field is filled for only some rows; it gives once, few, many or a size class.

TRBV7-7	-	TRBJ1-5	ASTFSGTGSVSNQPQH
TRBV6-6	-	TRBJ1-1	ASSYRRLGAF
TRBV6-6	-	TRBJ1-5	ASSYGQYSNQPQH
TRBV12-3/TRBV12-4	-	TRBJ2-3	ASSPRIVDTQY
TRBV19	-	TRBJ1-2	ASSMDRDRGFGGYT
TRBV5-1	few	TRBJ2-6	ASSSMLSGANVLT
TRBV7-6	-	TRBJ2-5	ASSLGDRQETQY
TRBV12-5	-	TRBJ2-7	ANPVRQGGGPPVTYEQY
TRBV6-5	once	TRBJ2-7	ASSYWSSGEYEQY
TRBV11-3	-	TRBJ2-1	ASSRIGALGEQF
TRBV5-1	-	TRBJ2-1	ASSTDTYSYNEQF
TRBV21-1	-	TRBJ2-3	ASSRTGSCLNTQY
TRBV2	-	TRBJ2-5	ASRVELGVQETQY
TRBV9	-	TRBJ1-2	ASSVATTGNYGYT